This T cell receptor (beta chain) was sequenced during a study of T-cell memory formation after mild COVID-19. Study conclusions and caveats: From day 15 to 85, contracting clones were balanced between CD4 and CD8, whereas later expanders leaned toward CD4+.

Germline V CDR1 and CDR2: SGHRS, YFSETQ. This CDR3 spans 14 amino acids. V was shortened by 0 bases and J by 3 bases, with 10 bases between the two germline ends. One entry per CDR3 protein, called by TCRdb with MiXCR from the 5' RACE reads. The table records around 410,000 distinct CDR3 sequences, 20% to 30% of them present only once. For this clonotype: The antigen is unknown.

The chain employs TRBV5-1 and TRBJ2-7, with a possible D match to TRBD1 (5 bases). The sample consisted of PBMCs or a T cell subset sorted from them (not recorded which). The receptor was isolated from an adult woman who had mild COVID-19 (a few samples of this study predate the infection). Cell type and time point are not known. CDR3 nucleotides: TGCGCCAGCAGCTTGGGACAGTTAGACTACGAGCAGTACTTC. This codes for CASSLGQLDYEQYF.